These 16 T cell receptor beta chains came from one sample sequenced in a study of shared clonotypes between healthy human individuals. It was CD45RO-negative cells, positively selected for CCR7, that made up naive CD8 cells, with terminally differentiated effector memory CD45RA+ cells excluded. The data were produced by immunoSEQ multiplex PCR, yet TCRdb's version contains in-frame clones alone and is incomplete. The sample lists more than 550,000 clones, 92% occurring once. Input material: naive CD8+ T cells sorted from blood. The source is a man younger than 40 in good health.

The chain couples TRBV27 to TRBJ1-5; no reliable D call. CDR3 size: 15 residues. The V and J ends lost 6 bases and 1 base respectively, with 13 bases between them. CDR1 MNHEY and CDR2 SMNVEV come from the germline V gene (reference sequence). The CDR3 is CASRPIGMSNQPQHF. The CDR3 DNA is TGTGCCAGCAGACCCATCGGGATGAGCAATCAGCCCCAGCATTTT.

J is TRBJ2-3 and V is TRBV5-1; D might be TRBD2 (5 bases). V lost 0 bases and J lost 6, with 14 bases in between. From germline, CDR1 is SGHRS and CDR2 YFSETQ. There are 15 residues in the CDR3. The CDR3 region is CASSLVRDGFDTQYF. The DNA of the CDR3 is TGCGCCAGCAGCTTGGTGAGGGATGGGTTCGATACGCAGTATTTT.

The CDR3 reads CASSLGDRGQTDTQYF. In DNA, the CDR3 is TGTGCCAGCAGCTTGGGGGACAGGGGGCAAACAGATACGCAGTATTTT. The chain joins TRBV5-5 to TRBJ2-3; 12 nucleotides align to TRBD1. CDR3 size: 16 residues. Germline V gene data show CDR1 as SGHKS and CDR2 as YYEKEE (reference sequence). The V and J ends lost 0 bases and 3 bases, in that order; junction bases with no gene match: 2.

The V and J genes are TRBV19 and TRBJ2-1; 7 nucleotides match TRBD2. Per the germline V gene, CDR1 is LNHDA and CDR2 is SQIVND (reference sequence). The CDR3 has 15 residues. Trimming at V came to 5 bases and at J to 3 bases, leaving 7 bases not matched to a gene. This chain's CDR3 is CASSWGSGNYNEQFF. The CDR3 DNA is TGTGCCAGTAGTTGGGGGAGCGGGAACTACAATGAGCAGTTCTTC.

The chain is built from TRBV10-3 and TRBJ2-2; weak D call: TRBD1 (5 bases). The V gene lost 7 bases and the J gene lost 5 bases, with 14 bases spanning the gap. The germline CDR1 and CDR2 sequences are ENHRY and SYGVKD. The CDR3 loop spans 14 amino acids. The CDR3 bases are TGTGCCATCACTCCAGGGTACGGGACCGGGGAGCTGTTTTTT. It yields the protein CAITPGYGTGELFF.

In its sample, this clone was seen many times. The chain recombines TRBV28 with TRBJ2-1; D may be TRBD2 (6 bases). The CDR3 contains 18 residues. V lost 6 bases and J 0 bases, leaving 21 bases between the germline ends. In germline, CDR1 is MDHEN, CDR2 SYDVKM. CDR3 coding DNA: TGTGCCAGCAGCAACACTCCGGGACTTACAAGCTCCTACAATGAGCAGTTCTTC. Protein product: CASSNTPGLTSSYNEQFF.

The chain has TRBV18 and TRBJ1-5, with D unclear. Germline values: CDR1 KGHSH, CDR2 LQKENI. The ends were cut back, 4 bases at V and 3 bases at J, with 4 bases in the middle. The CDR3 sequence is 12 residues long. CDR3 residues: CASSLNNQPQHF. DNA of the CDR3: TGTGCCAGCTCACTTAACAATCAGCCCCAGCATTTT.

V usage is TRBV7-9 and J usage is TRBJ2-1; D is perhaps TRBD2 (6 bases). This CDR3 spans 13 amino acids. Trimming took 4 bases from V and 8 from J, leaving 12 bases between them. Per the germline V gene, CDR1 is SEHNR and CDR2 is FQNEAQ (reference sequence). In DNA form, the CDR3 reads TGTGCCAGCAGCTCCTCTAGCGACTATGAGCAGTTCTTC. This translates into CASSSSSDYEQFF.

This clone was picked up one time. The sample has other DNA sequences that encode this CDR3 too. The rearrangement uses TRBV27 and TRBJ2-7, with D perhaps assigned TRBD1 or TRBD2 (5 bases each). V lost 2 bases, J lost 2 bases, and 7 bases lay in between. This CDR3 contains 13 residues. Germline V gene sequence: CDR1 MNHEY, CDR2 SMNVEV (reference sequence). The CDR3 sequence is CASSLQGAYEQYF. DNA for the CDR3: TGTGCCAGCAGTTTACAGGGAGCCTACGAGCAGTACTTC.

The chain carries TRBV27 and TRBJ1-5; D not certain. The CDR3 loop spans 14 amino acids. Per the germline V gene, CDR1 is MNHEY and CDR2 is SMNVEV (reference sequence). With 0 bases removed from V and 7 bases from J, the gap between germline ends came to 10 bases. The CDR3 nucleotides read TGTGCCAGCAGTTTATCGGACCCCAACCAGCCCCAGCATTTT. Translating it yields CASSLSDPNQPQHF.

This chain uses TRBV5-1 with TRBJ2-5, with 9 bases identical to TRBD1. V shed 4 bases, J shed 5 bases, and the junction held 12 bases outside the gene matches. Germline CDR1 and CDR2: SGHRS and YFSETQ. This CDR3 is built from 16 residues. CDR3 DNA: TGCGCCAGCAGCCTATACCTAACAGGGGGCTCGGAGACCCAGTACTTC. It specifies CASSLYLTGGSETQYF.

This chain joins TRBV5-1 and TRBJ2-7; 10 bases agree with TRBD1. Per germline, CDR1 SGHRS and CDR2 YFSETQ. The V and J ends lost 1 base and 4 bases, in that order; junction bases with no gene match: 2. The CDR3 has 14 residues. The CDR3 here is CASSLRGQGYEQYF. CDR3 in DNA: TGCGCCAGCAGCTTGAGGGGACAGGGGTACGAGCAGTACTTC.

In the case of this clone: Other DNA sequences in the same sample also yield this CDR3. DNA for the CDR3: TGTGCCAGCAGCCACCGGGACAGGCCCTACAATGAGCAGTTCTTC. This translates into CASSHRDRPYNEQFF. V and J are TRBV7-9 and TRBJ2-1; 8 bases are a match to TRBD1. This CDR3 region has 15 residues. Germline lookup yields CDR1 SEHNR and CDR2 FQNEAQ (reference sequence). V lost 5 bases, J lost 2 bases, and 5 bases stayed unmatched. The full variable domain, completed using reference TRBV7-9 and TRBJ2-1, is DTGVSQNPRHKITKRGQNVTFRCDPISEHNRLYWYRQTLGQGPEFLTYFQNEAQLEKSRLLSDRFSAERPKGSFSTLEIQRTEQGDSAMYLCASSHRDRPYNEQFFGPGTRLTVL.

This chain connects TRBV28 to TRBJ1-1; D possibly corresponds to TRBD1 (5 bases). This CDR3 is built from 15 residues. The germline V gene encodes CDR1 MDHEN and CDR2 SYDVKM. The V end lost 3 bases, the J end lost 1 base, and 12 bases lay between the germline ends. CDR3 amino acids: CASSLGRGENTEAFF. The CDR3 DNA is TGTGCCAGCAGTTTGGGGCGGGGGGAGAACACTGAAGCTTTCTTT.

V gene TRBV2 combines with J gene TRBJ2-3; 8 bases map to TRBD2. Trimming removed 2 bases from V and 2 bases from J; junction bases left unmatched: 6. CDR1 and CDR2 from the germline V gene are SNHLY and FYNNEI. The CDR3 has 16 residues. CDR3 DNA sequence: TGTGCCAGCAGTGAAACGGGAGGGCCTCTCACAGATACGCAGTATTTT. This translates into CASSETGGPLTDTQYF.

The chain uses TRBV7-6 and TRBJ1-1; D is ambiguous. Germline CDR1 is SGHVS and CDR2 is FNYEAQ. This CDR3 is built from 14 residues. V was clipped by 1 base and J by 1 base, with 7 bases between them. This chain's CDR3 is CASSLEGGNTEAFF. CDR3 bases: TGTGCCAGCAGCTTAGAGGGAGGGAACACTGAAGCTTTCTTT.